What follows are 29 T cell receptor beta chains derived from one specimen sequenced in a study of blood T cell repertoires in COVID-19. Some clones are missing from TCRdb's copy, which holds only in-frame ones; the method was immunoSEQ multiplex PCR. The sample carries 300,000 to 400,000 clones, more than 75% recorded once. Sequenced: peripheral blood. The receptor set was obtained from a woman between 18 and 29 years old who had recovered from COVID-19.

This clone was found once. V and J are TRBV28 and TRBJ1-2, with 8 bases matching TRBD1. CDR1 is MDHEN, CDR2 SYDVKM, per germline. The V segment lost 5 bases and the J segment 9 bases; nucleotides outside the gene matches: 14. CDR3 length: 15 amino acids. Here the CDR3 reads CASSPNHGQGESYTF. DNA of the CDR3: TGTGCCAGCAGTCCCAACCACGGACAGGGCGAAAGCTACACCTTC.

The chain joins TRBV19 to TRBJ2-5; TRBD2 aligns across 8 bases. The CDR3 runs to 14 residues. The junction had 2 bases not matched to a gene; V was cut back by 3 bases and J by 2 bases. CDR1 and CDR2 (germline): LNHDA, SQIVND (reference sequence). The DNA for the CDR3 is TGTGCCAGTAGTATGCGGGGGGTTCAAGAGACCCAGTACTTC. This sequence encodes CASSMRGVQETQYF. The full variable domain, its missing parts supplied by reference TRBV19 and TRBJ2-5, is DGGITQSPKYLFRKEGQNVTLSCEQNLNHDAMYWYRQDPGQGLRLIYYSQIVNDFQKGDIAEGYSVSREKKESFPLTVTSAQKNPTAFYLCASSMRGVQETQYFGPGTRLLVL.

This clone was counted once. This chain links TRBV5-1 with TRBJ2-5; D is undetermined. V shed 2 bases and J shed 5 bases, with 16 bases lying between them. This CDR3 region has 15 residues. Germline CDR1 and CDR2: SGHRS and YFSETQ. The DNA of the CDR3 is TGCGCCAGCAGCTTTGGAGCAGCCCTCCGGGAGACCCAGTACTTC. It encodes CASSFGAALRETQYF.

The V call is TRBV7-2, the J call TRBJ2-4, with TRBD2 identical over 9 bases. CDR1 is SGHTA, CDR2 FQGNSA, per germline. The CDR3 extends over 16 amino acids. J lost 6 bases, V lost 2 bases, and 8 bases had no gene match. This chain's CDR3 is CASSLMREGRGNIQYF. The CDR3 DNA sequence: TGTGCCAGCAGCTTAATGCGGGAGGGCCGGGGAAACATTCAGTACTTC. The full variable domain, completed using reference TRBV7-2 and TRBJ2-4, is GAGVSQSPSNKVTEKGKDVELRCDPISGHTALYWYRQSLGQGLEFLIYFQGNSAPDKSGLPSDRFSAERTGGSVSTLTIQRTQQEDSAVYLCASSLMREGRGNIQYFGAGTRLSVL.

V is TRBV7-2 and J is TRBJ1-5; D may be TRBD1 (6 bases). Germline V gene sequence: CDR1 SGHTA, CDR2 FQGNSA. The CDR3 extends over 14 amino acids. With 2 bases removed from V and 7 bases from J, the gap between germline ends came to 12 bases. The chain's CDR3 is CASSLSQGEQPQHF. CDR3 nucleotide sequence: TGTGCCAGCAGCTTATCACAGGGAGAACAGCCCCAGCATTTT. Looking up the rest from reference TRBV7-2 and TRBJ1-5 gives the full variable domain: GAGVSQSPSNKVTEKGKDVELRCDPISGHTALYWYRQSLGQGLEFLIYFQGNSAPDKSGLPSDRFSAERTGGSVSTLTIQRTQQEDSAVYLCASSLSQGEQPQHFGDGTRLSIL.

The gene calls are TRBV6-5 and TRBJ1-1; TRBD1 is a possible D gene (5 bases). CDR3 length: 14 residues. Germline V gives CDR1 MNHEY, CDR2 SVGAGI. Trimming removed 4 bases at V and 5 bases at J, with 14 bases between. CDR3 bases: TGTGCCAGCAGTTCGCAGGGCGCGGGGACTGAAGCTTTCTTT. Amino acids: CASSSQGAGTEAFF.

The chain joins TRBV6-6 to TRBJ2-7, with a possible D match to TRBD1 (6 bases). Germline lookup yields CDR1 MNHNY and CDR2 SVGAGI (reference sequence). The CDR3 sequence is 14 residues long. With 2 bases removed from V and 2 bases from J, the gap between germline ends came to 10 bases. The CDR3 bases are TGTGCCAGCAGTTACACACAGGGCCCCTACGAGCAGTACGTC. Translating gives CASSYTQGPYEQYV.

This sequence joins TRBV6-5 and TRBJ1-1; 7 bases align to TRBD1. The CDR3 consists of 14 residues. Germline assignment: CDR1 MNHEY and CDR2 SVGAGI. With 6 bases clipped from V and 7 bases from J, the junction kept 11 bases outside the gene matches. The CDR3 reads CASSFQEGAGEAFF. CDR3 DNA sequence: TGTGCCAGCAGCTTCCAAGAGGGGGCGGGTGAAGCTTTCTTT.

This chain joins TRBV6-2 or TRBV6-3 and TRBJ2-2, with TRBD2 matching 7 bases. V was pared by 6 bases and J by 3 bases, with 7 bases of the junction left unmatched. Germline V gene lookup returns CDR1 MNHEY and CDR2 SVGEGT. The CDR3 extends over 15 amino acids. The CDR3 region is CASSRWTSHTGELFF. CDR3 nucleotide sequence: TGTGCCAGCAGCCGTTGGACTAGTCACACCGGGGAGCTGTTTTTT.

V usage is TRBV4-3 and J usage is TRBJ1-2; TRBD1 aligns across 9 bases. The CDR3 loop spans 14 amino acids. The V and J ends lost 6 bases and 4 bases, in that order; junction bases with no gene match: 6. Germline V gene data show CDR1 as LGHNA and CDR2 as YSLEER. CDR3 sequence (DNA): TGCGCCAGCAGTCCCCGGACAGGGGCCTATGGCTACACCTTC. This translates into CASSPRTGAYGYTF.

The chain joins TRBV5-1 to TRBJ1-2; tentatively, D is TRBD1 (6 bases). Trimming shortened V by 4 bases and J by 5 bases, and 9 bases separated the two germline ends. This CDR3 is 12 amino acids long. The V gene's germline CDR1 is SGHRS and CDR2 YFSETQ. This chain's CDR3 is CASSVQGYGYTF. CDR3 DNA sequence: TGCGCCAGCAGCGTACAGGGATATGGCTACACCTTC.

This chain connects TRBV24-1 to TRBJ1-1; no firm D call. Per germline, CDR1 KGHDR and CDR2 SFDVKD. The CDR3 covers 12 residues. The V end was cut by 1 base, the J end by 10 bases, with 9 bases between. The CDR3 reads CATSDFRGLAFF. The CDR3 DNA is TGTGCCACCAGTGATTTTCGGGGTTTAGCTTTCTTT.

V usage is TRBV6-5 and J usage is TRBJ1-4; TRBD1 aligns across 8 bases. Germline V gene lookup returns CDR1 MNHEY and CDR2 SVGAGI. This CDR3 spans 15 amino acids. V lost 2 bases to trimming and J lost 7 bases; unmatched junction nucleotides: 6. The CDR3: CASSYRQGRGEKLFF. The CDR3 nucleotides read TGTGCCAGCAGTTACCGACAGGGGAGAGGTGAAAAACTGTTTTTT.

The V gene is TRBV5-5, the J gene TRBJ2-1; 11 nucleotides align to TRBD2. CDR3 length: 18 residues. The V segment lost 4 bases and the J segment 3 bases; nucleotides outside the gene matches: 12. Germline values: CDR1 SGHKS, CDR2 YYEKEE (reference sequence). CDR3: CASSPLYISGRGYNEQFF. CDR3 bases: TGTGCCAGCAGCCCCCTTTACATTAGCGGGAGGGGCTACAATGAGCAGTTCTTC.

This clone has more than one count but fewer than ten. This chain connects TRBV12-3 or TRBV12-4 to TRBJ1-5; no firm D call. Trimming stripped 3 bases from V and 8 bases from J, with 8 bases between. CDR3 length equals 12 residues. The CDR3 DNA reads as TGTGCCAGCAGTTTTAATCCGGAGCCCCAGCATTTT. It yields the protein CASSFNPEPQHF.

The chain employs TRBV5-6 and TRBJ1-1; the D gene is possibly TRBD1 (5 bases). The ends were cut back, 5 bases at V and 1 base at J, with 15 bases in the middle. Germline CDR1 and CDR2: SGHDT and YYEEEE. CDR3 size: 15 residues. The CDR3 DNA is TGTGCCAGCAGGTCCAGCAGGGTACAGAACACTGAAGCTTTCTTT. This encodes CASRSSRVQNTEAFF.

The chain is built from TRBV7-8 and TRBJ1-2, with D possibly TRBD1 on 6 matching bases. Germline V gene lookup returns CDR1 SGHVS and CDR2 FQNEAQ. Between the trimmed V and J ends, which lost 5 bases and 7 bases, there was a span of 14 bases. The CDR3 has 13 residues. The CDR3: CASSPSDSLGYTF. CDR3 nucleotide sequence: TGTGCCAGCAGCCCCTCGGACAGCCTTGGCTACACCTTC.

The chain recombines TRBV9 with TRBJ2-1, with 7 bases identical to TRBD2. Trimming at V came to 4 bases and at J to 5 bases, leaving 15 bases not matched to a gene. Germline-derived CDR1 and CDR2 are SGDLS and YYNGEE. The CDR3 length is 17 residues. The CDR3 DNA sequence: TGTGCCAGCAGCCCCTCCCCCGGGCTCACTAGCGACAATGAGCAGTTCTTC. Translating it yields CASSPSPGLTSDNEQFF.

This sequence joins TRBV27 and TRBJ2-4, with 8 bases identical to TRBD2. Germline trimming cut 11 bases from V and 11 bases from J; bases unmatched to any gene: 11. This CDR3 spans 12 amino acids. CDR1 MNHEY and CDR2 SMNVEV come from the germline V gene (reference sequence). In DNA, the CDR3 is TGTGCCTTCCCGGGGGGGGCGTGCTTTCAGTACTTC. It yields the protein CAFPGGACFQYF.

The chain combines TRBV30 with TRBJ2-3, with D hard to call. The germline gives CDR1 GTSNPN, CDR2 SVGIG (reference sequence). With 3 bases removed from V and 2 bases from J, the gap between germline ends came to 12 bases. The CDR3 is 14 amino acids. CDR3 bases: TGTGCCTGGAGCACAAGCGTTATCACAGATACGCAGTATTTT. This translates into CAWSTSVITDTQYF.

The rearrangement joins TRBV7-2 to TRBJ2-7; D may be TRBD2 (6 bases). V was shortened by 5 bases and J by 4 bases, with 12 bases between the two germline ends. Germline assignment: CDR1 SGHTA and CDR2 FQGNSA. The CDR3 sequence is 13 residues long. This chain's CDR3 is CASSGPGSYEQYV. The DNA for the CDR3 is TGTGCCAGCAGCGGCCCCGGGAGTTACGAGCAGTACGTC.

The rearrangement uses TRBV20-1 and TRBJ2-1, with D maybe TRBD2 (6 bases). V was trimmed by 3 bases and J by 10 bases, leaving 19 bases between them. Germline V lookup: CDR1 DFQATT, CDR2 SNEGSKA (reference sequence). The CDR3 extends over 14 amino acids. The CDR3 loop reads CSASGGVGRGEQFF. The CDR3 nucleotides are TGCAGTGCTAGTGGCGGAGTCGGACGGGGGGAGCAGTTCTTC.

V gene TRBV7-8 combines with J gene TRBJ1-1, with 7 bases identical to TRBD1. V lost 3 bases and J lost 3; bases outside the gene matches: 13. The CDR3 sequence is 17 residues long. Germline CDR1 reads SGHVS; CDR2 reads FQNEAQ. The CDR3 region is CASSFRLGQRGDTEAFF. Written as DNA, the CDR3 is TGTGCCAGCAGCTTCCGGTTGGGACAGAGGGGAGACACTGAAGCTTTCTTT.

This chain uses TRBV18 with TRBJ2-7; 11 bases agree with TRBD2. The CDR3 is 17 residues long. Unmatched junction bases numbered 12, after V lost 3 bases and J lost 5 bases. Germline V lookup: CDR1 KGHSH, CDR2 LQKENI. The CDR3 region is CASSPTVAGGHLDEQYV. In nucleotides, the CDR3 is TGTGCCAGCTCACCGACCGTAGCGGGAGGGCACTTGGACGAGCAGTACGTC.

Comment on this clone: No DNA is shown, since the ends of the CDR3 on it are uncertain; the CDR3 is the one TCRdb lists. This chain joins TRBV14 and TRBJ2-5; the tabulated D call, TRBD1, remains unverified against the DNA. Germline CDR1 SGHDN, CDR2 FVKESK. The CDR3 is 14 amino acids long, termini counted. CDR3: CASSEQGFLETQYF.

The table lists this clone with a count of one. CDR3 sequence reads: CASSSFPGTLETQYF. The CDR3 bases are TGTGCCAGCAGCTCGTTCCCCGGGACTCTGGAGACCCAGTACTTC. V and J are TRBV7-2 and TRBJ2-5; tentatively, D is TRBD2 (6 bases). The CDR3 has 15 amino acids. CDR1 and CDR2 (germline): SGHTA, FQGNSA. Deletions cut 4 bases from V and 5 bases from J, with 17 bases between.

The chain employs TRBV30 and TRBJ2-1; D remains unclear. The CDR3 is 13 residues long. V lost 1 base and J lost 2, with 6 bases in between. Looked up from germline, CDR1 is GTSNPN and CDR2 is SVGIG (reference sequence). CDR3 DNA: TGTGCCTGGAGTGCACTAACCTACAATGAGCAGTTCTTC. Residues: CAWSALTYNEQFF.

The rearrangement uses TRBV27 and TRBJ2-5, with TRBD2 matching over 15 bases. Looked up from germline, CDR1 is MNHEY and CDR2 is SMNVEV (reference sequence). V lost 5 bases to trimming and J lost 5 bases; unmatched junction nucleotides: 6. This CDR3 contains 16 residues. The CDR3 spells CASSPGTSGRRETQYF. CDR3 DNA: TGTGCCAGCAGTCCCGGGACTAGCGGGAGGAGGGAGACCCAGTACTTC.

V usage is TRBV29-1 and J usage is TRBJ2-3, with 7 bases that match TRBD1. After removal of 6 bases from V and 3 bases from J, the junction contained 9 bases not matched to a gene. The CDR3 is made up of 14 amino acids. Looked up from germline, CDR1 is SQVTM and CDR2 is ANQGSEA. The CDR3 reads CSVENRGMTDTQYF. The CDR3 DNA reads as TGCAGCGTCGAAAACAGGGGAATGACAGATACGCAGTATTTT.